Given below is one T cell receptor (beta chain) in context. Data came from immunoSEQ multiplex PCR; TCRdb stores just in-frame clones and leaves some out. There are about 59,000 clones in the sample; about nine tenths occur only once, and 8.6% lies in the top ten. This entry is derived from a study of blood T cell repertoires in COVID-19. Study-wide context: Nucleic acid was either cDNA or gDNA, and it came from T cells, B-cell-depleted T cells, or PBMCs.

The CDR3 loop spans 13 amino acids. Looked up from germline, CDR1 is SQVTM and CDR2 is ANQGSEA. Trimming pared 6 bases from V and 6 bases from J, leaving 16 bases between. This receptor was taken from a human donor in a cohort sampled during active COVID-19. Sequencing was carried out using peripheral blood. The chain carries TRBV29-1 and TRBJ2-3; D is undetermined. In DNA form, the CDR3 reads TGCAGCGTGGTCTCCAGACTTAGGGATACGCAGTATTTT. This encodes CSVVSRLRDTQYF.